The 12 T cell receptor beta chains below all came from one sample that was sequenced in a study of blood T cells in healthy people across ages. The second PCR ran about 6 to 12 cycles with a sample-barcoded 5' primer and J-beta primers. TCRdb analysed the 5' RACE reads with MiXCR anew, one entry per CDR3 protein. The data contain roughly 1 million distinct CDR3 sequences, about 25% of them singletons. Another study also made use of these data, one on T cells of mothers and their children.

The sequencing input was blood. The receptors come from a girl aged 2-10 years in good health.

The chain uses TRBV7-3 and TRBJ2-2; 8 bases are shared with TRBD2. The germline CDR1 and CDR2 sequences are SGHTA and FQGTGA. The CDR3 consists of 16 residues. Trimming took 8 bases from V and 5 from J; bases not matched to a gene: 13. The chain's CDR3 is CASRPIAGTMTGELFF. DNA of the CDR3: TGTGCCAGCCGCCCAATAGCGGGAACAATGACCGGGGAGCTGTTTTTT.

This clonotype was found many times. The J gene is TRBJ2-7, the V gene TRBV28, with 10 bases fitting TRBD2. Germline values: CDR1 MDHEN, CDR2 SYDVKM. The CDR3 runs 14 residues. Unmatched junction bases numbered 5, after V lost 6 bases and J lost 3 bases. Written as DNA, the CDR3 is TGTGCCAGCAGCTCTAGCGGGAGCCTCTACGAGCAGTACTTC. This sequence encodes CASSSSGSLYEQYF.

J is TRBJ2-1 and V is TRBV7-9; 9 nucleotides line up with TRBD2. J gave up 3 bases and V 5 bases, and 14 bases lay outside the gene matches. Germline lookup yields CDR1 SEHNR and CDR2 FQNEAQ (reference sequence). The CDR3 sequence is 18 residues long. CDR3 region: CASSLTGAGGPNYNEQFF. CDR3 coding DNA: TGTGCCAGCAGCCTAACAGGAGCGGGGGGCCCAAACTACAATGAGCAGTTCTTC.

This clonotype was observed a handful of times. The V gene is TRBV4-3, the J gene TRBJ2-1, with TRBD2 as a possible D gene (6 bases). Per germline, CDR1 LGHNA and CDR2 YSLEER. This CDR3 region has 16 residues. V was trimmed by 1 base and J by 4 bases, leaving 14 bases between them. CDR3 loop: CASSQGAGPKYNEQFF. CDR3 DNA: TGCGCCAGCAGCCAAGGGGCGGGGCCTAAATACAATGAGCAGTTCTTC.

This clonotype has ten or more counts. The chain joins TRBV6-5 to TRBJ1-2; D is unclear. This CDR3 is 12 amino acids long. Trimming removed 5 bases at V and 8 bases at J, with 12 bases between. From germline, CDR1 is MNHEY and CDR2 SVGAGI. This CDR3 reads CASSRTGGGYTF. In DNA form, the CDR3 reads TGTGCCAGCAGTAGGACCGGCGGGGGCTACACCTTC.

This clonotype has only a few counts. The gene calls are TRBV14 and TRBJ2-5; D not resolved. Germline V gene lookup returns CDR1 SGHDN and CDR2 FVKESK. Trimming pared 2 bases from V and 1 base from J, leaving 5 bases between. There are 13 residues in the CDR3. This CDR3 is CASSQIIQETQYF. CDR3 nucleotide sequence: TGTGCCAGCAGCCAAATAATCCAAGAGACCCAGTACTTC.

The V and J genes are TRBV4-1 and TRBJ2-1; possible D gene TRBD1, 6 bases. Looked up from germline, CDR1 is MGHRA and CDR2 is YSYEKL. CDR3 length: 15 residues. Trimming removed 0 bases at V and 5 bases at J, with 11 bases between. The CDR3 region is CASSQDSTGNNEQFF. CDR3 bases: TGCGCCAGCAGCCAAGATTCTACAGGGAACAATGAGCAGTTCTTC.

The rearrangement joins TRBV4-2 to TRBJ2-7; 10 bases are shared with TRBD2. The CDR3 has 16 residues. With 0 bases clipped from V and 3 bases from J, the junction kept 5 bases outside the gene matches. The germline CDR1 and CDR2 sequences are LGHNA and YNFKEQ. DNA of the CDR3: TGTGCCAGCAGCCAAGAAGCGGGGGGGATCAACTACGAGCAGTACTTC. Translation gives CASSQEAGGINYEQYF.

There are many counts of this clonotype. The rearrangement links TRBV6-2 or TRBV6-3 to TRBJ2-3; TRBD2 agrees at 13 bases. J gave up 0 bases and V 5 bases, and 2 bases lay outside the gene matches. Germline CDR1 MNHEY, CDR2 SVGEGT. CDR3 length: 16 amino acids. The DNA of the CDR3 is TGTGCCAGCAGTCCGGGACTAGCGGGAAGCACAGATACGCAGTATTTT. This gives the protein CASSPGLAGSTDTQYF.

This chain uses TRBV20-1 with TRBJ2-3; D is unclear. V was trimmed by 5 bases and J by 0 bases, leaving 6 bases between them. The CDR3 has 12 residues. Germline V gene lookup returns CDR1 DFQATT and CDR2 SNEGSKA (reference sequence). CDR3 sequence reads: CSAPLSTDTQYF. CDR3 bases: TGCAGTGCTCCCCTTAGCACAGATACGCAGTATTTT.

This chain links TRBV6-6 with TRBJ2-1, with 8 nucleotides matching TRBD2. V was pared by 8 bases and J by 4 bases, with 4 bases of the junction left unmatched. Germline V gene sequence: CDR1 MNHNY, CDR2 SVGAGI (reference sequence). This CDR3 has 13 residues. This CDR3 reads CASRGGGYNEQFF. The CDR3 region has the DNA TGTGCCAGCCGGGGGGGAGGATACAATGAGCAGTTCTTC.

CDR3 coding DNA: TGTGCCATCACCCAGGACAAAACTCAGCCCCAGCATTTT. Protein product: CAITQDKTQPQHF. The chain is built from TRBV10-3 and TRBJ1-5, with a tentative D call TRBD1 (5 bases). V was clipped by 7 bases and J by 6 bases, with 13 bases between them. Germline CDR1 ENHRY, CDR2 SYGVKD. The CDR3 has 13 residues.